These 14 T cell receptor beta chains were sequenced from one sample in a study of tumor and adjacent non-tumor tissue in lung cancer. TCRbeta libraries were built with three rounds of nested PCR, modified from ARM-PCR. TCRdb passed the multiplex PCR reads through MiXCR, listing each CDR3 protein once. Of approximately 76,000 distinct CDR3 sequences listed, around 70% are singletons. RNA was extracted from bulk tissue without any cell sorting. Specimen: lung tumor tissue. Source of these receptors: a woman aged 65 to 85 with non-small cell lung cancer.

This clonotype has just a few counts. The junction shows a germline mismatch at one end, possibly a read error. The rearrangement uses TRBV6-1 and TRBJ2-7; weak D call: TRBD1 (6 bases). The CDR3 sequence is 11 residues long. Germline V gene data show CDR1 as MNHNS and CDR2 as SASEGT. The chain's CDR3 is CTSSEGWPGDF. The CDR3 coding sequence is TGTACCAGTAGTGAAGGTTGGCCAGGGGACTTC.

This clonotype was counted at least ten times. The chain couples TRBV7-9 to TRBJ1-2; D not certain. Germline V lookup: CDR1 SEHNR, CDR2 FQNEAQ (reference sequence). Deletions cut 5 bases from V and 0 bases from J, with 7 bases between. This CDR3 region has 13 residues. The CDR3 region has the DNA TGTGCCAGCAGCCCGGCTACTAACTATGGCTACACCTTC. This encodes CASSPATNYGYTF.

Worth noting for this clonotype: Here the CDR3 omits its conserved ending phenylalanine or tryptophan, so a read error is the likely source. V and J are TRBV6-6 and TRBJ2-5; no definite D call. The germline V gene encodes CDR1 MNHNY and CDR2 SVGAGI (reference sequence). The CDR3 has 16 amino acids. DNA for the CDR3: TGTGCCAACAGTTACCAAGGCAACTCGGATCGGGAGACCCAGTACCTT. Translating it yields CANSYQGNSDRETQYL.

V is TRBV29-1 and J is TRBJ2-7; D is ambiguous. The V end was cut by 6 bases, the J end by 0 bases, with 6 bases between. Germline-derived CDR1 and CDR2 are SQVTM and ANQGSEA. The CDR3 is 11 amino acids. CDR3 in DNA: TGCAGCGTGGCATCCTCCTACGAGCAGTACTTC. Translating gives CSVASSYEQYF.

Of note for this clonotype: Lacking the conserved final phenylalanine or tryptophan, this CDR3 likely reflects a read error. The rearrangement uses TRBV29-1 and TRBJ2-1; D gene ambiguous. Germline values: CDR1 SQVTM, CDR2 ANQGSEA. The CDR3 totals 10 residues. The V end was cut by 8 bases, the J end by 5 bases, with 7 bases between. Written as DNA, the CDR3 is TGCAGCCTATATGACAATGAGCAGTTCTTA. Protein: CSLYDNEQFL.

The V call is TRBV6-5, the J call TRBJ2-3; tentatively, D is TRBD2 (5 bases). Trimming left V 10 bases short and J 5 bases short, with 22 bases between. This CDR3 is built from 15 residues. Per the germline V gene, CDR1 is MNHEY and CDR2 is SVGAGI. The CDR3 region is CAISSLGDLGDTQYF. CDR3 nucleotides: TGTGCCATCAGCTCACTAGGTGACTTGGGAGATACGCAGTATTTT.

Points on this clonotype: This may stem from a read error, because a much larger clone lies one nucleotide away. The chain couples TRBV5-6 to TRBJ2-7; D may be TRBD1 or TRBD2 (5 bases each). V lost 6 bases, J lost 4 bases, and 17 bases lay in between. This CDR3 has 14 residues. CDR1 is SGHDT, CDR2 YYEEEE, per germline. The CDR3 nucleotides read TGTGCCAGCATACGAGGACGAGGGGAATACGAGCAGTACTTC. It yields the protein CASIRGRGEYEQYF.

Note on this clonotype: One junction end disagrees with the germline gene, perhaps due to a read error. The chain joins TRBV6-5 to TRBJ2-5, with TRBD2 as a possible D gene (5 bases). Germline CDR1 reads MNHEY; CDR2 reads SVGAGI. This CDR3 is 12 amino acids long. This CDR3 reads CASTDNGETQNF. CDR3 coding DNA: TGTGCCAGCACTGACAATGGGGAGACCCAGAACTTC.

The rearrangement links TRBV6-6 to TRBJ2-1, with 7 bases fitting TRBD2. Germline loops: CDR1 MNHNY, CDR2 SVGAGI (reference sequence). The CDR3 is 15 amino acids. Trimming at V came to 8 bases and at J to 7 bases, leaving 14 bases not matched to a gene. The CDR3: CASWGLTGVYNEQFF. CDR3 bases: TGTGCCAGCTGGGGACTAACGGGAGTCTATAATGAGCAGTTCTTC.

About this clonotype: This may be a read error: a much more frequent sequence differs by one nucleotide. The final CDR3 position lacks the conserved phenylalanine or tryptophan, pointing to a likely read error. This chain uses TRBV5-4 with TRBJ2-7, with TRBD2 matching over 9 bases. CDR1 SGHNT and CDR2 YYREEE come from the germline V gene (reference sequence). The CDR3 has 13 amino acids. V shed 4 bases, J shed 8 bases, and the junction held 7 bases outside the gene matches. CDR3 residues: CASSAPGLAKQYL. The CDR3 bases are TGTGCCAGCAGCGCTCCGGGACTAGCCAAGCAGTACCTC.

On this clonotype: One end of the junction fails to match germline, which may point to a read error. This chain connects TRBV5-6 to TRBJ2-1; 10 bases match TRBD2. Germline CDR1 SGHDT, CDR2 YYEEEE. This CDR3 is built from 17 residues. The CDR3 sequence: CASSLEWLSGRGNEQFF. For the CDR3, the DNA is TGTGCTAGCAGCTTGGAGTGGTTGAGCGGGAGGGGAAATGAGCAGTTCTTC.

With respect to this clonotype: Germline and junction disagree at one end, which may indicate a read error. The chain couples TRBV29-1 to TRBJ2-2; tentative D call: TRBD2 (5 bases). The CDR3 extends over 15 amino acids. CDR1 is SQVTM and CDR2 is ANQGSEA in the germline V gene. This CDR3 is CNTLSIVENTGELLF. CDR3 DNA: TGCAACACCCTTAGCATCGTAGAGAACACCGGGGAGCTGTTATTT.

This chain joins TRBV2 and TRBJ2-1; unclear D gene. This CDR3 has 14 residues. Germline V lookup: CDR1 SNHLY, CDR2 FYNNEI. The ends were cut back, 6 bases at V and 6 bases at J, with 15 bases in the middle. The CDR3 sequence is CASSLGPESNEQFF. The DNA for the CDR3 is TGTGCCAGCAGCCTTGGACCAGAAAGCAATGAGCAGTTCTTC.

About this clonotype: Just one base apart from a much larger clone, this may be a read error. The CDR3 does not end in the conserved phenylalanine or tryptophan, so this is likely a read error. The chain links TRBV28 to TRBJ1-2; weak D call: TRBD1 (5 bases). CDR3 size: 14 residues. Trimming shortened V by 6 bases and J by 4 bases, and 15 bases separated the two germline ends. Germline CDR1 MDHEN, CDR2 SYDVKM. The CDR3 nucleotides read TGTGCCAGCAGCAACCCCAGGGTTTTCTATGGCTACACCTTA. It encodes CASSNPRVFYGYTL.